The sequence of this T cell receptor beta chain was determined in a study of radiotherapy plus CTLA-4 blockade in lung cancer. Study background: There were objective responses in 18% of patients, and approximately 30% had disease control. Study findings and constraints: With interferon-beta, early dynamics of blood T cell clones were reported to best predict response. Blood TCR clones of tumor origin expanded after radiotherapy plus ipilimumab.

CTLA-4 blockade using ipilimumab, together with focal radiation, was received by patients with chemo-refractory metastatic non-small-cell lung cancer. The sample holds a few counts of this clone. Its antigen remains unknown. Assay used: immunoSEQ multiplex PCR; TCRdb lists only in-frame clones, some missing. The table has about 62,000 clones, roughly three quarters seen once. The CDR3 has 15 residues. Germline V lookup: CDR1 ENHRY, CDR2 SYGVKD. Trimming stripped 0 bases from V and 5 bases from J, with 13 bases between. This rearrangement joins TRBV10-3 to TRBJ1-1; D may be TRBD1 (5 bases). Sequencing was performed on peripheral blood, taken from a patient treated with radiotherapy plus ipilimumab. The source is a human donor with non-small cell lung cancer who had a complete response to radiotherapy plus ipilimumab. CDR3 loop: CAISESPGRGTEAFF. The CDR3 DNA reads TGTGCCATCAGTGAGTCGCCAGGGCGGGGGACTGAAGCTTTCTTT.